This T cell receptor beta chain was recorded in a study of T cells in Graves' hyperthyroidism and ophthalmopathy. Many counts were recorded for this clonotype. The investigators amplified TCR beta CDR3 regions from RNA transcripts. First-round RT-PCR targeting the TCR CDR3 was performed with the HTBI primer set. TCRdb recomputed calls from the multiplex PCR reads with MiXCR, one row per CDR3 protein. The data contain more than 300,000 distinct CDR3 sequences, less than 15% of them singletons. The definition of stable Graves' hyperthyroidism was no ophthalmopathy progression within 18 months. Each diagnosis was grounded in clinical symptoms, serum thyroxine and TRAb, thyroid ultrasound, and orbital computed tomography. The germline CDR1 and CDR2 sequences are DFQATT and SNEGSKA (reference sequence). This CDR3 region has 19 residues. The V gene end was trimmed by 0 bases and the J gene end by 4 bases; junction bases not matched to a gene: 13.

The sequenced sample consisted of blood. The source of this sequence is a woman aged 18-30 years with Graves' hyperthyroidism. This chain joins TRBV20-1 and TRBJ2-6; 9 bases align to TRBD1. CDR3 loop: CSARDYATGGTGGANVLTF. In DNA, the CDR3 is TGCAGTGCTAGAGATTATGCGACAGGGGGAACAGGAGGGGCCAACGTCCTGACTTTC.